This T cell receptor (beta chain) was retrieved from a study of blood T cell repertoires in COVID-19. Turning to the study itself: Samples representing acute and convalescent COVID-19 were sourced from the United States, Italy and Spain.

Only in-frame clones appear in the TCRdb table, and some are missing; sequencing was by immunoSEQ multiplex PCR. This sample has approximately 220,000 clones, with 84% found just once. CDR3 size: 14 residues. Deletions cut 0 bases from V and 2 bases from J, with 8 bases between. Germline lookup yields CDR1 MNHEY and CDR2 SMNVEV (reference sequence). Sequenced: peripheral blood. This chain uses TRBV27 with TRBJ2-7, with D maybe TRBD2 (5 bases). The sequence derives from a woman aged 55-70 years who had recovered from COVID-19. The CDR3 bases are TGTGCCAGCAGTTTATCCGGCGGGCCCTACGAGCAGTACTTC. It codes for CASSLSGGPYEQYF.